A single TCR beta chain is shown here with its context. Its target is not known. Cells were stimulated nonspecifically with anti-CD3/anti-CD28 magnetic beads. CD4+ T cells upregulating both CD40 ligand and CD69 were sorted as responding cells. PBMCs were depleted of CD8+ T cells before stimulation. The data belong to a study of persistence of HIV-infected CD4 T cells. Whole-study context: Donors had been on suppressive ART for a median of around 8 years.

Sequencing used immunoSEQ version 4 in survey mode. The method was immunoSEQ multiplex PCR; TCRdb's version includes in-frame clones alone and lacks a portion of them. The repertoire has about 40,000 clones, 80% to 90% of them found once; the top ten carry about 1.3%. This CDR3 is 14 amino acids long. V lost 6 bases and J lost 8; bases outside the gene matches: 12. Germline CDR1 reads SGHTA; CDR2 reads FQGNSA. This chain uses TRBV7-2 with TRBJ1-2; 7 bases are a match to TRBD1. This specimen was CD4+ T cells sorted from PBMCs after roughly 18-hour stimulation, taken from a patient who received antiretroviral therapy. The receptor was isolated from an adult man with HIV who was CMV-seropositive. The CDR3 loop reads CASSAPGQPRGYTF. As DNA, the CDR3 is TGTGCCAGCAGTGCCCCGGGACAGCCAAGGGGCTACACCTTC.